This T cell receptor beta chain was recovered during a study of identifying expanded T cells in peripheral blood. Study outcomes and limitations: Across healthy donors, higher total template counts meant significantly greater approximately two-week count variance. Differentially abundant clones: roughly 1.3 between replicates, about 15 at roughly 15 days, 19 to 20 at four.

Healthy donors had no documented immune events, such as infections, while sampled. In germline, CDR1 is SGHDT, CDR2 YYEEEE. The CDR3 has 14 residues. The V gene lost 0 bases and the J gene lost 4 bases, with 10 bases spanning the gap. Note on this clone: Its antigen is not identified.

Measured with immunoSEQ multiplex PCR; TCRdb has only the in-frame clones, and not every one. This table holds roughly 100,000 clones, 88% found once. Sequenced: blood. The sequence came from a person aged 18 to 70 in good health. The rearrangement uses TRBV5-6 and TRBJ1-2; tentative D call: TRBD1 (5 bases). The CDR3: CASSLDLGGYGYTF. As DNA, the CDR3 is TGTGCCAGCAGCTTGGATTTGGGGGGCTATGGCTACACCTTC.